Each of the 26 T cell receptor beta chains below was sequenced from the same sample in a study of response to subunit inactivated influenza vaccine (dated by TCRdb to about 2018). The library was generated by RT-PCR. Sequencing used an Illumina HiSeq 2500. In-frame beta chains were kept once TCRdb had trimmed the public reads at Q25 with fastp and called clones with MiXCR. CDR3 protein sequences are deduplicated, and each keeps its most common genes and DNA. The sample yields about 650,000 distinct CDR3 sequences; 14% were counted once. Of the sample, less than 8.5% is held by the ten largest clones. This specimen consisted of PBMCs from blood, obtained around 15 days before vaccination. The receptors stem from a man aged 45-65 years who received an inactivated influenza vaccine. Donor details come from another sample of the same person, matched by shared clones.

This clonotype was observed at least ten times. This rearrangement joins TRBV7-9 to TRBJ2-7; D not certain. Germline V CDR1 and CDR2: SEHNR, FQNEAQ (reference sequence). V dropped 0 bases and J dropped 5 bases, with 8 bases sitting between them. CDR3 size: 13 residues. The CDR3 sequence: CASSLAGMDEQYF. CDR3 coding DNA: TGTGCCAGCAGCTTAGCAGGGATGGACGAGCAGTACTTC.

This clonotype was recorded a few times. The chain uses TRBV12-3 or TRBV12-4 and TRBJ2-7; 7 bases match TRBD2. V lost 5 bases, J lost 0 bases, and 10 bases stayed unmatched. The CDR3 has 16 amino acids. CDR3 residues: CASSKEAGLLSYEQYF. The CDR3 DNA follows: TGTGCCAGCAGTAAAGAAGCGGGACTTCTCTCCTACGAGCAGTACTTC.

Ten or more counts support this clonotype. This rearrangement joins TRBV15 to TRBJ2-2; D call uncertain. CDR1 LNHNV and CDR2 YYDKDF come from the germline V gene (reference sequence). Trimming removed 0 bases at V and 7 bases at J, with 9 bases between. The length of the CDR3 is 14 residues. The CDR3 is CATSREKGSGELFF. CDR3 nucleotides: TGTGCCACCAGCAGAGAAAAGGGTAGCGGGGAGCTGTTTTTT.

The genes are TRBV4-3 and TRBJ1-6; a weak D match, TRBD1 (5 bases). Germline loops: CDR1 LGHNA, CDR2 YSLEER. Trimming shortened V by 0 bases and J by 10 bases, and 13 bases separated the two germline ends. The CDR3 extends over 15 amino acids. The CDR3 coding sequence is TGCGCCAGCAGCCAAGATTGTGGGGAGGGGTCACCCCTCCACTTT. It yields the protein CASSQDCGEGSPLHF.

CDR3 DNA sequence: TGCAGTGCTAGAGGACATCTAACAGGCCTAACCTACGAGCAGTACTTC. This encodes CSARGHLTGLTYEQYF. The chain is built from TRBV20-1 and TRBJ2-7; weak D call: TRBD1 (5 bases). There are 16 residues in the CDR3. Deletions cut 1 base from V and 2 bases from J, with 18 bases between. Germline-derived CDR1 and CDR2 are DFQATT and SNEGSKA (reference sequence).

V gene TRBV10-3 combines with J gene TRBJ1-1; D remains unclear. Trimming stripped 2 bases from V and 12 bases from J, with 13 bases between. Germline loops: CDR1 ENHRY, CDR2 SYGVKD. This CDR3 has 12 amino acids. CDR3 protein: CAISEPEAGTFF. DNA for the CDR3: TGTGCCATCAGTGAGCCGGAAGCCGGGACTTTCTTT.

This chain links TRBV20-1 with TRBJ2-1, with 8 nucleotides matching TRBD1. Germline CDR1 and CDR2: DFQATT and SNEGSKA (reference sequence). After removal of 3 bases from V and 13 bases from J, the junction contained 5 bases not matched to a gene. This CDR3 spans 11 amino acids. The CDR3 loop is CSARTGVLQFF. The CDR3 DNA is TGCAGTGCTAGGACAGGGGTCCTTCAGTTCTTC.

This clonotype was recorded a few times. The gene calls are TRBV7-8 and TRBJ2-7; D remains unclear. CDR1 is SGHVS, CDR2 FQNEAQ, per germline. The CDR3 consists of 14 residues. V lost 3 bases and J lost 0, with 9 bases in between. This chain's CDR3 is CASSLAGYSYEQYF. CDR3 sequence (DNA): TGTGCCAGCAGCTTGGCCGGTTACTCCTACGAGCAGTACTTC. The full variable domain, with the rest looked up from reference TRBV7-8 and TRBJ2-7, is GAGVSQSPRYKVAKRGQDVALRCDPISGHVSLFWYQQALGQGPEFLTYFQNEAQLDKSGLPSDRFFAERPEGSVSTLKIQRTQQEDSAVYLCASSLAGYSYEQYFGPGTRLTVT.

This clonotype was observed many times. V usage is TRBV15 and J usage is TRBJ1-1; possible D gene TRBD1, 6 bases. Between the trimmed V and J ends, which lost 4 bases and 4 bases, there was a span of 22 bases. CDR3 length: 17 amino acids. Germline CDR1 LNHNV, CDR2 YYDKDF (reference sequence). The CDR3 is CATSILPPRGGRTEAFF. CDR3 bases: TGTGCCACCAGCATCCTCCCCCCCCGGGGGGGGCGCACTGAAGCTTTCTTT.

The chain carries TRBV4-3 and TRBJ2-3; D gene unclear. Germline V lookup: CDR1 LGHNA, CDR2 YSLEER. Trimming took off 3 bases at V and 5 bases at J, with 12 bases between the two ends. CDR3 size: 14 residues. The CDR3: CASSHQNSIDTQYF. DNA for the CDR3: TGCGCCAGCAGCCATCAGAATTCCATAGATACGCAGTATTTT.

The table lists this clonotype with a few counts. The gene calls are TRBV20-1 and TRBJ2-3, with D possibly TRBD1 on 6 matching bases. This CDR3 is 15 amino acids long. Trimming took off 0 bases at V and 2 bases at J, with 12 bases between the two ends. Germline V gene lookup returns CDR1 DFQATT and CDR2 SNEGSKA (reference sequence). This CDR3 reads CSARETGLSTDTQYF. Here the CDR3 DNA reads TGCAGTGCTAGAGAGACAGGCCTTTCCACAGATACGCAGTATTTT.

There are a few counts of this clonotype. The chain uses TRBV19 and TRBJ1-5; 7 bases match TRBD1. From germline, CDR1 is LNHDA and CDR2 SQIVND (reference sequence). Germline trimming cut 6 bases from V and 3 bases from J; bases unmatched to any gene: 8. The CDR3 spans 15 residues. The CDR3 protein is CASRKGQSFNQPQHF. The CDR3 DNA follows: TGTGCCAGTAGGAAGGGACAGAGCTTCAATCAGCCCCAGCATTTT.

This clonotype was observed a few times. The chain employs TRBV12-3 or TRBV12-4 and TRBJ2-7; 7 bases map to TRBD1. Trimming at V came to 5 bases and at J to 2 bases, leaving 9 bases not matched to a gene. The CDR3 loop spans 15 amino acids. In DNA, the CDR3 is TGTGCCAGCAGTGTGGGACAGCGGATTCCCTACGAGCAGTACTTC. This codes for CASSVGQRIPYEQYF.

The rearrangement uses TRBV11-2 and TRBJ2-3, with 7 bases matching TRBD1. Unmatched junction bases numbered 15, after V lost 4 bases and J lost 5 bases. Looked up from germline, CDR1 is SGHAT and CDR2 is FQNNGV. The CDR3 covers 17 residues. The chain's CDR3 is CASSSQEKVQGRDTQYF. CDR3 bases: TGTGCCAGCAGCTCTCAAGAGAAAGTACAGGGGAGAGATACGCAGTATTTT.

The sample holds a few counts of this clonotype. The CDR3 DNA reads as TGCGCCAGCGGGAAGGGGCAGTTTCCCAACGAGCAGTACTTC. Protein: CASGKGQFPNEQYF. This sequence joins TRBV5-1 and TRBJ2-7; TRBD1 is a possible D gene (5 bases). With 7 bases removed from V and 5 bases from J, the gap between germline ends came to 19 bases. The CDR3 is made up of 14 amino acids. The V gene's germline CDR1 is SGHRS and CDR2 YFSETQ.

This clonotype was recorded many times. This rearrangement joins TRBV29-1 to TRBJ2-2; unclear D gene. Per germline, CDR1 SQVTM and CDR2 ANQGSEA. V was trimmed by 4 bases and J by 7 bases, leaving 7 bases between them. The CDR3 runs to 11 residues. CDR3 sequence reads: CSVGRGGELFF. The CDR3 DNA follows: TGCAGCGTTGGCCGTGGCGGGGAGCTGTTTTTT.

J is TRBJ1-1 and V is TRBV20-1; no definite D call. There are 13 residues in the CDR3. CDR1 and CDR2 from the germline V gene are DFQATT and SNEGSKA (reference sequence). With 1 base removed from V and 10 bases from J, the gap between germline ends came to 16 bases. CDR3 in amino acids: CSARVGEGLRAFF. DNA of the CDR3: TGCAGTGCTAGAGTAGGAGAAGGACTGAGAGCTTTCTTT.

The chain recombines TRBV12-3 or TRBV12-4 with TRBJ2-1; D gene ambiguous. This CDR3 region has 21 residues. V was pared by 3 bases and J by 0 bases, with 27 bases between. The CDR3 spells CASSFDGRPKQGPGSYNEQFF. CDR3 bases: TGTGCCAGCAGTTTTGACGGTCGGCCCAAACAAGGCCCCGGCTCCTACAATGAGCAGTTCTTC.

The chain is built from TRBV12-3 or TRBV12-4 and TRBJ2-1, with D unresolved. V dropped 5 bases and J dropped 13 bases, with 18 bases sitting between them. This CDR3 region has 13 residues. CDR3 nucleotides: TGTGCCAGCAGTCCCCGGACGGAATCAGGACAGTTCTTC. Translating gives CASSPRTESGQFF.

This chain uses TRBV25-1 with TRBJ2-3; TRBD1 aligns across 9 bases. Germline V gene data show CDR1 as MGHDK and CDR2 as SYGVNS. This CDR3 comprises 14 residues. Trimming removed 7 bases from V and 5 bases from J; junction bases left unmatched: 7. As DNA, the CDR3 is TGTGCCAGCAACCTACAGGGGGCGGGAGATACGCAGTATTTT. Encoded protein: CASNLQGAGDTQYF. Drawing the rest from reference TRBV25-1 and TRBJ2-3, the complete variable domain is EADIYQTPRYLVIGTGKKITLECSQTMGHDKMYWYQQDPGMELHLIHYSYGVNSTEKGDLSSESTVSRIRTEHFPLTLESARPSHTSQYLCASNLQGAGDTQYFGPGTRLTVL.

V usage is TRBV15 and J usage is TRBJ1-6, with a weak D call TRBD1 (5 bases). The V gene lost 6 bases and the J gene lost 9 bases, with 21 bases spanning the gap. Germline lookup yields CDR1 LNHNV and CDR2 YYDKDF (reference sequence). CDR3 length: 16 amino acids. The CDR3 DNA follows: TGTGCCACCAGTCGAGAATTCCCCCGGGGGAGTTCACCCCTCCACTTT. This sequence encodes CATSREFPRGSSPLHF.

CDR3 sequence: CASSFGGRVLETQYF. The CDR3 DNA is TGTGCCAGCAGCTTCGGGGGACGAGTCCTTGAGACCCAGTACTTC. This chain links TRBV11-2 with TRBJ2-5; weak D call: TRBD2 (6 bases). V was clipped by 3 bases and J by 5 bases, with 16 bases between them. This CDR3 contains 15 residues. The V gene's germline CDR1 is SGHAT and CDR2 FQNNGV. The whole variable domain, filled in from reference TRBV11-2 and TRBJ2-5, reads EAGVAQSPRYKIIEKRQSVAFWCNPISGHATLYWYQQILGQGPKLLIQFQNNGVVDDSQLPKDRFSAERLKGVDSTLKIQPAKLEDSAVYLCASSFGGRVLETQYFGPGTRLLVL.

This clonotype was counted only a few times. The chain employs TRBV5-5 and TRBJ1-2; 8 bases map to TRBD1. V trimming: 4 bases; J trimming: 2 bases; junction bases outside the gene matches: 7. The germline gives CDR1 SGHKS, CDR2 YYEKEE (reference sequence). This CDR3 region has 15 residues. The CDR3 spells CASSRRTGINYGYTF. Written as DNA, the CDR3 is TGTGCCAGCAGCCGACGGACAGGGATAAACTATGGCTACACCTTC.

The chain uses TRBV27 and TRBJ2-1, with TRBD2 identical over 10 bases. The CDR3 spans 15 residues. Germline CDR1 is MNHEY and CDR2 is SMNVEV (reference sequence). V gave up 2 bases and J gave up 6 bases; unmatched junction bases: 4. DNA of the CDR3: TGTGCCAGCAGTTTACGACTAGCGGGTCTCAATGAGCAGTTCTTC. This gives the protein CASSLRLAGLNEQFF.

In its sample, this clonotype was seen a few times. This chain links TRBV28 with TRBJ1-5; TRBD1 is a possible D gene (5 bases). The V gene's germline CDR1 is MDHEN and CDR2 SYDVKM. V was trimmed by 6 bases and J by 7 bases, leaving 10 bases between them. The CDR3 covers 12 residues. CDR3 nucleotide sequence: TGTGCCAGCAGGGGGGAGGTACAGCCCCAGCATTTT. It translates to CASRGEVQPQHF.

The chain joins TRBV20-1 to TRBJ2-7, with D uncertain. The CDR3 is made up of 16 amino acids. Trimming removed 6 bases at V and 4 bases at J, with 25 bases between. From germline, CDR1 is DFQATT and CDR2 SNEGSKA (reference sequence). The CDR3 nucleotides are TGCAGTGCCACGAGCTCCGGGCCCCGCGACTCATACGAGCAGTACTTC. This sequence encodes CSATSSGPRDSYEQYF.